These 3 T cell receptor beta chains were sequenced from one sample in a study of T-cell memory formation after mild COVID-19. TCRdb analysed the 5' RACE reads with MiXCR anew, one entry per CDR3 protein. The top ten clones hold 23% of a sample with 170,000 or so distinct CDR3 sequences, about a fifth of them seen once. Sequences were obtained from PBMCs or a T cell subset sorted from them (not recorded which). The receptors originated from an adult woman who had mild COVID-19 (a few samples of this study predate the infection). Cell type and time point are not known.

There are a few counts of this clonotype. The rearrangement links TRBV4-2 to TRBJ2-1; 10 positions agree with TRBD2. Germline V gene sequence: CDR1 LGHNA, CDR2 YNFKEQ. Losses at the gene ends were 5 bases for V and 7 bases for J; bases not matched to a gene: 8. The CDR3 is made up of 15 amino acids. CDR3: CASSESGGGSNEQFF. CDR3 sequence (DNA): TGTGCCAGCAGCGAAAGCGGGGGGGGCTCGAATGAGCAGTTCTTC.

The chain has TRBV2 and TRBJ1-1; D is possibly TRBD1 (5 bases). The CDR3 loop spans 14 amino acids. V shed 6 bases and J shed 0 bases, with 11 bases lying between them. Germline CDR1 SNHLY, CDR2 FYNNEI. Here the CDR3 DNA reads TGTGCCAGCAGGGAGGACACTATGAACACTGAAGCTTTCTTT. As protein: CASREDTMNTEAFF.

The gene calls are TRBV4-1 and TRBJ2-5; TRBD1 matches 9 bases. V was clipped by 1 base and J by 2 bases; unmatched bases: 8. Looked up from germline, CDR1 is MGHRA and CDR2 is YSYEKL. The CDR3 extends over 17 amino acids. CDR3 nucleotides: TGCGCCAGCAGCCAAGTAGACAGGGGGACCCTTCAAGAGACCCAGTACTTC. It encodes CASSQVDRGTLQETQYF.